This entry lists 18 T cell receptor beta chains sequenced from one sample in a study of blood T cell repertoires in COVID-19. Generated by immunoSEQ multiplex PCR, the TCRdb table keeps only in-frame clones and is missing some. The sample has around 82,000 clones; roughly 85% are singletons. Sequences were obtained from peripheral blood. Source of these receptors: a man aged 50 to 60 with COVID-19, enrolled during active disease.

This chain links TRBV18 with TRBJ1-1, with D possibly TRBD1 on 6 matching bases. V was pared by 2 bases and J by 3 bases, with 10 bases between. The CDR3 consists of 14 residues. Germline V CDR1 and CDR2: KGHSH, LQKENI. The CDR3 is CASSPDQGHTEAFF. CDR3 nucleotides: TGTGCCAGCTCACCAGATCAGGGGCACACTGAAGCTTTCTTT. Combining the CDR3 with reference TRBV18 and TRBJ1-1 gives the whole variable domain NAGVMQNPRHLVRRRGQEARLRCSPMKGHSHVYWYRQLPEEGLKFMVYLQKENIIDESGMPKERFSAEFPKEGPSILRIQQVVRGDSAAYFCASSPDQGHTEAFFGQGTRLTVV.

V is TRBV14 and J is TRBJ2-1; D might be TRBD2 (5 bases). Deletions cut 1 base from V and 0 bases from J, with 13 bases between. Germline V lookup: CDR1 SGHDN, CDR2 FVKESK. CDR3 size: 17 residues. The CDR3 is CASSQVGVPSSYNEQFF. The CDR3 nucleotides read TGTGCCAGCAGCCAAGTCGGGGTACCGAGCTCCTACAATGAGCAGTTCTTC.

The chain recombines TRBV19 with TRBJ1-5; 10 nucleotides align to TRBD1. Losses at the gene ends were 9 bases for V and 6 bases for J; bases not matched to a gene: 5. Germline V lookup: CDR1 LNHDA, CDR2 SQIVND (reference sequence). This CDR3 region has 13 residues. In DNA form, the CDR3 reads TGTGCCAGCGGGACAGGGGCGATTCAGCCCCAGCATTTT. This codes for CASGTGAIQPQHF.

V and J are TRBV6-5 and TRBJ1-2; a possible D gene is TRBD1 (6 bases). Germline CDR1 MNHEY, CDR2 SVGAGI. Trimming stripped 6 bases from V and 2 bases from J, with 10 bases between. The CDR3 has 13 residues. CDR3 in DNA: TGTGCCAGCAGGGCGACAGGCAACTATGGCTACACCTTC. Its translation: CASRATGNYGYTF.

The gene calls are TRBV6-5 and TRBJ2-1, with a tentative D call TRBD1 (5 bases). Trimming shortened V by 6 bases and J by 4 bases, and 13 bases separated the two germline ends. Germline-derived CDR1 and CDR2 are MNHEY and SVGAGI. The CDR3 is 14 residues long. The CDR3 loop reads CASRSSTAYNEQFF. CDR3 in DNA: TGTGCCAGCAGGTCATCGACAGCTTACAATGAGCAGTTCTTC.

J is TRBJ1-3 and V is TRBV21-1; the table's D call TRBD1 went unverified against the DNA. TRBV21-1 is classified as a pseudogene. CDR3 length: 17 amino acids. The CDR3 protein is CASSKGASRSSGNTIYF. In DNA, the CDR3 is TGTGCCAGCAGCAAAGGGGCGTCGAGAAGCTCTGGAAACACCATATATTTT.

The chain employs TRBV4-1 and TRBJ2-3; possible D gene TRBD2, 6 bases. Trimming removed 2 bases at V and 1 base at J, with 10 bases between. CDR3 length: 15 residues. The germline V gene has CDR1 MGHRA and CDR2 YSYEKL. The CDR3 region is CASSQRASGTDTQYF. The DNA of the CDR3 is TGCGCCAGCAGCCAACGGGCTAGCGGCACAGATACGCAGTATTTT.

V and J are TRBV5-6 and TRBJ1-5; TRBD1 might be the D (5 bases). The CDR3 is made up of 15 amino acids. Germline CDR1 reads SGHDT; CDR2 reads YYEEEE. With 3 bases removed from V and 1 base from J, the gap between germline ends came to 11 bases. CDR3 bases: TGTGCCAGCAGCTGGGGGGGGATCAGCAATCAGCCCCAGCATTTT. Its translation: CASSWGGISNQPQHF.

The chain uses TRBV5-6 and TRBJ2-5, with D possibly being TRBD2 (5 bases). The ends were cut back, 0 bases at V and 6 bases at J, with 15 bases in the middle. The CDR3 has 15 amino acids. Germline assignment: CDR1 SGHDT and CDR2 YYEEEE. As DNA, the CDR3 is TGTGCCAGCAGCTTGGGGTATGGAGGTGTGAAGACCCAGTACTTC. Its translation: CASSLGYGGVKTQYF.

The chain carries TRBV5-1 and TRBJ1-3; 8 bases align to TRBD1. Germline V gives CDR1 SGHRS, CDR2 YFSETQ. This CDR3 spans 16 amino acids. The V segment lost 0 bases and the J segment 4 bases; nucleotides outside the gene matches: 6. In DNA, the CDR3 is TGCGCCAGCAGCTTGGGGGGGACAGGAGGAGGAAACACCATATATTTT. Protein sequence: CASSLGGTGGGNTIYF. Supplemented by reference TRBV5-1 and TRBJ1-3, the full variable domain reads KAGVTQTPRYLIKTRGQQVTLSCSPISGHRSVSWYQQTPGQGLQFLFEYFSETQRNKGNFPGRFSGRQFSNSRSEMNVSTLELGDSALYLCASSLGGTGGGNTIYFGEGSWLTVV.

The chain carries TRBV5-1 and TRBJ1-2, with 8 positions matching TRBD1. CDR1 and CDR2 (germline): SGHRS, YFSETQ. With V trimmed by 0 bases and J by 6 bases, 1 base remained unmatched. The CDR3 contains 13 residues. DNA for the CDR3: TGCGCCAGCAGCTTGGCCAGGGGGCATGGCTACACCTTC. Its protein is CASSLARGHGYTF.

This clone has more than one count but fewer than ten. The chain recombines TRBV10-3 with TRBJ1-2; D is possibly TRBD1 (5 bases). The CDR3 length is 17 residues. Trimming left V 4 bases short and J 6 bases short, with 24 bases between. CDR1 and CDR2 (germline): ENHRY, SYGVKD. The chain's CDR3 is CAISGQLTGISEDGYTF. CDR3 nucleotides: TGTGCCATCAGTGGGCAACTCACAGGTATCTCAGAGGATGGCTACACCTTC.

This chain uses TRBV30 with TRBJ2-7; D is possibly TRBD2 (6 bases). The CDR3 runs 14 residues. Germline V gene sequence: CDR1 GTSNPN, CDR2 SVGIG (reference sequence). Trimming cost V 0 bases and J 6 bases, with 15 bases left between them. The CDR3 loop is CAWSVTPRGCEQYF. In nucleotides, the CDR3 is TGTGCCTGGAGTGTAACCCCCCGGGGGTGCGAGCAGTACTTC.

This clone appeared a single time. This rearrangement joins TRBV19 to TRBJ2-1, with 12 bases fitting TRBD2. This CDR3 has 13 residues. The V segment lost 7 bases and the J segment 8 bases; nucleotides outside the gene matches: 3. Germline V gives CDR1 LNHDA, CDR2 SQIVND (reference sequence). The CDR3 nucleotides read TGTGCCAGTATAGGACTAGCGGGACATGAGCAGTTCTTC. It codes for CASIGLAGHEQFF.

As DNA, the CDR3 is TGTGCCAGCAATCCGGACAGGGGACGGGAAAAACTGTTTTTT. Protein: CASNPDRGREKLFF. The chain employs TRBV28 and TRBJ1-4; the match to TRBD1 covers 9 bases. The germline CDR1 and CDR2 sequences are MDHEN and SYDVKM. The CDR3 is 14 residues long. Trimming removed 7 bases from V and 8 bases from J; junction bases left unmatched: 8.

The gene calls are TRBV24-1 and TRBJ1-2; TRBD1 matches at 7 bases. This CDR3 is 13 amino acids long. Trimming took 0 bases from V and 7 from J; bases not matched to a gene: 1. Germline-derived CDR1 and CDR2 are KGHDR and SFDVKD. The CDR3 coding sequence is TGTGCCACCAGTGATTTGACAGGGGTTGGCTACACCTTC. It translates to CATSDLTGVGYTF.

This sequence joins TRBV3-1 (or the pseudogene TRBV3-2) and TRBJ2-3, with 10 nucleotides matching TRBD2. The CDR3 runs 16 residues. The germline V gene encodes CDR1 LGHDT and CDR2 YNNKEL (reference sequence). V trimming: 1 base; J trimming: 5 bases; junction bases outside the gene matches: 6. The CDR3 spells CASSQGAGGRVDTQYF. DNA for the CDR3: TGTGCCAGCAGCCAAGGAGCGGGAGGGCGGGTAGATACGCAGTATTTT.

This sequence joins TRBV10-3 and TRBJ2-7, with D possibly matching TRBD1 (7 bases). The CDR3 length is 16 residues. V lost 2 bases, J lost 5 bases, and 19 bases lay in between. Looked up from germline, CDR1 is ENHRY and CDR2 is SYGVKD. CDR3 loop: CAISEPGEGAKNEQYF. The CDR3 nucleotides are TGTGCCATCAGTGAGCCGGGAGAGGGGGCGAAAAACGAGCAGTACTTC.